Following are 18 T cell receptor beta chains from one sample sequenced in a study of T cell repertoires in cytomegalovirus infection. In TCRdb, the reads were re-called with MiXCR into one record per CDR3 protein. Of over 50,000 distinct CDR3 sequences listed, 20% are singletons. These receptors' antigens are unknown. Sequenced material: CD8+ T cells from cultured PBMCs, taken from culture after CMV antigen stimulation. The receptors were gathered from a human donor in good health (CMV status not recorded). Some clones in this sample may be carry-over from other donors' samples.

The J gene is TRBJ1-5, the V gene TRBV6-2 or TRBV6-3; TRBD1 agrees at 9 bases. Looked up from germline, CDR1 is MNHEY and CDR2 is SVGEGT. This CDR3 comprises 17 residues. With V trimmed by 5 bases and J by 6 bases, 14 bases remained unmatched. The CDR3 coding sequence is TGTGCCAGCAGTCCTCCCGGGACAGGGAAAAATAGTCAGCCCCAGCATTTT. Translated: CASSPPGTGKNSQPQHF.

DNA of the CDR3: TGTGCCAGCAACCCCTCGGGGTTCACAGATACGCAGTATTTT. It translates to CASNPSGFTDTQYF. This chain links TRBV25-1 with TRBJ2-3; a weak D match, TRBD2 (5 bases). CDR3 size: 14 residues. CDR1 and CDR2 (germline): MGHDK, SYGVNS. Trimming removed 7 bases from V and 2 bases from J, with 13 bases in between.

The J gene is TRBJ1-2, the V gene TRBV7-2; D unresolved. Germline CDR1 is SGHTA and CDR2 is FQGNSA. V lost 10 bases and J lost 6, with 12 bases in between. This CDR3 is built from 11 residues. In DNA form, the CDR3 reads TGTGCCATTTCGGAGGTTGATGGCTACACCTTC. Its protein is CAISEVDGYTF.

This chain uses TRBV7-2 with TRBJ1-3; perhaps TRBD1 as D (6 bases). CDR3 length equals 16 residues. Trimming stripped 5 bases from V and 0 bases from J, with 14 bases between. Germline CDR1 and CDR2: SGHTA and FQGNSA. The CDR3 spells CASSPRDTNSGNTIYF. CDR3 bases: TGTGCCAGCAGCCCCCGGGACACCAACTCTGGAAACACCATATATTTT.

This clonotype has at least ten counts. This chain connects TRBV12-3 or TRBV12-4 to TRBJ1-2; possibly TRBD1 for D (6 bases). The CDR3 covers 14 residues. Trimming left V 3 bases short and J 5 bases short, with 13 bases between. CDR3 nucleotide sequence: TGTGCCAGCAGTTTTGGGGGGCAAAAGTATGGCTACACCTTC. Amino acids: CASSFGGQKYGYTF.

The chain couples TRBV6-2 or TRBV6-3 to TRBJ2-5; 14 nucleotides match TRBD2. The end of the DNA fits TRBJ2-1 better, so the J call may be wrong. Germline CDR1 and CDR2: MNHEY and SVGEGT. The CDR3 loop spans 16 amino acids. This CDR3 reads CASSGLAGGHQETQFF. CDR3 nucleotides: TGTGCCAGCAGCGGACTAGCGGGGGGTCACCAAGAGACCCAGTTCTTC.

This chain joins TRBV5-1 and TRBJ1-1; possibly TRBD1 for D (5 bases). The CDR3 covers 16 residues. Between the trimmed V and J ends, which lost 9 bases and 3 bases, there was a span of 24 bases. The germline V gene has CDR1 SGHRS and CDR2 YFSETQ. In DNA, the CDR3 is TGCGCCACCCTTGCATTACCGGGAGGGGATTACACTGAAGCTTTCTTT. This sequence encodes CATLALPGGDYTEAFF.

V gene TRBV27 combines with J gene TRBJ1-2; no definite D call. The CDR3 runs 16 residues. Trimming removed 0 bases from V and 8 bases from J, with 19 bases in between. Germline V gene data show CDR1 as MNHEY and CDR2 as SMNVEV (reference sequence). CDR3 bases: TGTGCCAGCAGTTTATCGGATCGGGGAGCGCTAAACGGCTACACCTTC. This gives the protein CASSLSDRGALNGYTF.

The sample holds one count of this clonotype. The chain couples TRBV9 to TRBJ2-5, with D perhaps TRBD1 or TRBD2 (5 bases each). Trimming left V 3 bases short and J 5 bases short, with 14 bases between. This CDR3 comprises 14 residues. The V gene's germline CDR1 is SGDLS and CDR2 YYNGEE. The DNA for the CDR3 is TGTGCCAGCAGCGGAGGGGCGGAATTGGAGACCCAGTACTTC. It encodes CASSGGAELETQYF. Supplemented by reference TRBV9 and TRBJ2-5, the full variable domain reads DSGVTQTPKHLITATGQRVTLRCSPRSGDLSVYWYQQSLDQGLQFLIQYYNGEERAKGNILERFSAQQFPDLHSELNLSSLELGDSALYFCASSGGAELETQYFGPGTRLLVL.

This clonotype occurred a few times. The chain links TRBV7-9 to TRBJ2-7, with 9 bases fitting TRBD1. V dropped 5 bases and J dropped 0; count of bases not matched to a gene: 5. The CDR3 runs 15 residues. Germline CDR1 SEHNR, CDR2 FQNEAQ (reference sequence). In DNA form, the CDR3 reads TGTGCCAGCAGCCCAGGACAGGGGAGCTCCTACGAGCAGTACTTC. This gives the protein CASSPGQGSSYEQYF.

The CDR3 loop reads CASSQGTGTDNLYEQYF. For the CDR3, the DNA is TGCGCCAGCAGCCAGGGGACCGGGACAGATAACCTTTACGAGCAGTACTTC. The chain employs TRBV4-1 and TRBJ2-7, with 7 positions matching TRBD1. Germline CDR1 reads MGHRA; CDR2 reads YSYEKL. The trim removed 3 bases at V and 4 bases at J, leaving 15 bases unmatched. CDR3 length: 17 amino acids.

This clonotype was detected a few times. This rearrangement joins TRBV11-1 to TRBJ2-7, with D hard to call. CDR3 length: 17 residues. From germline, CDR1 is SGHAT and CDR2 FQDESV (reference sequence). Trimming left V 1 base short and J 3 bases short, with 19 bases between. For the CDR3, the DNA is TGTGCCAGCAGCTTAGAACGAGTGGCCGGAATCCACTACGAGCAGTACTTC. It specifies CASSLERVAGIHYEQYF.

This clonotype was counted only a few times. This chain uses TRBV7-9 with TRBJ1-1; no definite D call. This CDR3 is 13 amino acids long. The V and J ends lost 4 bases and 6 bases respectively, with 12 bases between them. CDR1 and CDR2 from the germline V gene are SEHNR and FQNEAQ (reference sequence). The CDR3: CASSSTGSAEAFF. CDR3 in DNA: TGTGCCAGCAGCTCCACCGGTTCCGCTGAAGCTTTCTTT.

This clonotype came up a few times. Here the CDR3 DNA reads TGCGCCAGCAGCCCCCAGGTCGCGATCTACGAGCAGTACTTC. Its translation: CASSPQVAIYEQYF. The J gene is TRBJ2-7, the V gene TRBV5-1; no definite D call. Germline loops: CDR1 SGHRS, CDR2 YFSETQ. The CDR3 is 14 residues long. The V end lost 4 bases, the J end lost 3 bases, and 14 bases lay between the germline ends.

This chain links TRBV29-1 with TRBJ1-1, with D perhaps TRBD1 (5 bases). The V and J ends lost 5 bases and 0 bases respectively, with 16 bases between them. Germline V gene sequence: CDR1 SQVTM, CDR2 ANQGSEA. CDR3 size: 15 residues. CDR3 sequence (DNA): TGCAGCGTTAGGGGTCGAGGACTCATGAACACTGAAGCTTTCTTT. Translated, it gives CSVRGRGLMNTEAFF.

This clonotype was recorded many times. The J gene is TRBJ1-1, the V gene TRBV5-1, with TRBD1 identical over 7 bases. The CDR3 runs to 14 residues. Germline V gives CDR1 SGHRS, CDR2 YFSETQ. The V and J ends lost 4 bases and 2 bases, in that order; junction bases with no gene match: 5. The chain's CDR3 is CASSIGTANTEAFF. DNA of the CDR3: TGCGCCAGCAGCATCGGGACAGCCAACACTGAAGCTTTCTTT.

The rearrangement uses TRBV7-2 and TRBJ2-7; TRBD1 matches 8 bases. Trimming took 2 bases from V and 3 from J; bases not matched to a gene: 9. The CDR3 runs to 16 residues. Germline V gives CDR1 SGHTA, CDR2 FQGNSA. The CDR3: CASSLPKDRADYEQYF. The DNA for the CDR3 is TGTGCCAGCAGCTTACCCAAGGACAGGGCCGACTACGAGCAGTACTTC.

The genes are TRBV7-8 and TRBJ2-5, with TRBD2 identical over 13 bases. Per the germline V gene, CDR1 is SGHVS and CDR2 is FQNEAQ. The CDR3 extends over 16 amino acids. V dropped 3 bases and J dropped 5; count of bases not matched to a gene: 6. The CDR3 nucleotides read TGTGCCAGCAGCTTGGGACTAGCGGGGAGAAGGGAGACCCAGTACTTC. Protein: CASSLGLAGRRETQYF.